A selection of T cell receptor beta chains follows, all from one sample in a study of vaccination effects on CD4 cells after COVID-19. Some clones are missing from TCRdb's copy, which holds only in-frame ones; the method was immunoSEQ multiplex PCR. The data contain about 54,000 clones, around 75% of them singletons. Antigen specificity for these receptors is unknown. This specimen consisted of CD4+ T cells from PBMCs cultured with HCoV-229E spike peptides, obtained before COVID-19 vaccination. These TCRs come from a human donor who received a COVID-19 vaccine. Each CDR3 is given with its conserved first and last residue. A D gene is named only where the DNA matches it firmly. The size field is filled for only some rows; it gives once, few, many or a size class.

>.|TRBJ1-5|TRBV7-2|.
CASSLSGFGNQPQHF
TGTGCCAGCAGCTTATCAGGGTTTGGCAATCAGCCCCAGCATTTT
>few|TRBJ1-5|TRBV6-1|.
CASSEGEQISNQPQHF
TGTGCCAGCAGTGAAGGCGAACAGATTTCCAATCAGCCCCAGCATTTT
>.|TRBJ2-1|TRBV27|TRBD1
CASSQNRDRGKENEQFF
TGTGCCAGCAGCCAAAACCGGGACAGGGGAAAAGAGAATGAGCAGTTCTTC
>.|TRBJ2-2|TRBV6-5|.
CASSYGGRAGELFF
TGTGCCAGCAGTTATGGGGGGCGCGCCGGGGAGCTGTTTTTT
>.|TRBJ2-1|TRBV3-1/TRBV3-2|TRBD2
CASSTPRTSMNEQFF
TGTGCCAGCAGCACCCCGAGGACTAGCATGAATGAGCAGTTCTTC
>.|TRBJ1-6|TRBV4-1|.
CASSQRGNGDSPLHF
TGCGCCAGCAGCCAAAGGGGCAACGGGGATTCACCCCTCCACTTT
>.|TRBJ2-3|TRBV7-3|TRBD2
CASSLTALGGGAGDTQYF
TGTGCCAGCAGCTTAACTGCTTTAGGCGGGGGGGCAGGAGATACGCAGTATTTT
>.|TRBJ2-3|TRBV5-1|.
CASSSTGTALGTQYF
TGCGCCAGCAGCTCGACCGGGACTGCCCTCGGTACGCAGTATTTT
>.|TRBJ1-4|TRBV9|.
CASSVRGDATNEKLFF
TGTGCCAGCAGCGTTCGGGGTGATGCAACTAATGAAAAACTGTTTTTT
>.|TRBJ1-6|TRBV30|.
CAWSVRRQDNSPLHF
TGTGCCTGGAGTGTACGTCGACAGGATAATTCACCCCTCCACTTT
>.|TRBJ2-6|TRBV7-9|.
CASSRIGARAYSGANVLTF
TGTGCCAGCAGCCGGATCGGGGCCAGGGCCTACTCTGGGGCCAACGTCCTGACTTTC
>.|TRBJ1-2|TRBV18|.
CASSPKAENGYTF
TGTGCCAGCTCACCAAAGGCGGAAAATGGCTACACCTTC
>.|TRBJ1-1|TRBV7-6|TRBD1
CASSLARTGGVKNTEAFF
TGTGCCAGCAGCTTAGCGCGAACAGGGGGGGTGAAGAACACTGAAGCTTTCTTT
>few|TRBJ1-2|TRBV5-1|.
CASSLGGANYGYTF
TGCGCCAGCAGCTTGGGTGGCGCAAACTATGGCTACACCTTC
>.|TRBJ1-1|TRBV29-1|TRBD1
CSAYHGQGGTEAFF
TGCAGCGCGTACCACGGACAGGGAGGAACTGAAGCTTTCTTT
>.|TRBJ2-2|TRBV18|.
CASSRSGQISTGELFF
TGTGCCAGCTCACGATCGGGACAAATTAGCACCGGGGAGCTGTTTTTT
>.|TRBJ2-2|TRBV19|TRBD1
CASSIRTGVAGELFF
TGTGCCAGTAGTATTAGGACAGGGGTGGCCGGGGAGCTGTTTTTT
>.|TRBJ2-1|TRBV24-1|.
CATGGGNLRSYNEQFF
TGTGCCACCGGAGGGGGGAACCTCCGCTCCTACAATGAGCAGTTCTTC
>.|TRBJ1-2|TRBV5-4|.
CASSFSRGWGDYGYTF
TGTGCCAGCAGCTTTTCTCGAGGGTGGGGGGACTATGGCTACACCTTC
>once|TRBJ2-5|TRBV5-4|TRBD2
CASSFPSGSIETQYF
TGTGCCAGCAGCTTCCCAAGCGGGAGTATTGAGACCCAGTACTTC
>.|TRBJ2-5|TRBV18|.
CASSPGGLKETQYF
TGTGCCAGCTCACCAGGGGGCCTCAAAGAGACCCAGTACTTC
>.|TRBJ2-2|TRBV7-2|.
CASSLASTTNTGELFF
TGTGCCAGCAGCTTAGCTTCGACTACGAACACCGGGGAGCTGTTTTTT
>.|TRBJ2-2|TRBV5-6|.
CASSLVGSPWNTGELFF
TGTGCCAGCAGCTTGGTTGGGAGCCCCTGGAACACCGGGGAGCTGTTTTTT
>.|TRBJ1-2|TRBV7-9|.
CASSLGTDFGLYGYTF
TGTGCCAGCAGCTTAGGGACGGATTTTGGTCTCTATGGCTACACCTTC
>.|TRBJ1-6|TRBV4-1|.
CASSQETGLSSPLHF
TGCGCCAGCAGCCAAGAGACGGGCCTTAGTTCACCCCTCCACTTT
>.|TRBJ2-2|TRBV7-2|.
CASSLRGELFF
TGTGCCAGCAGCTTGCGAGGGGAGCTGTTTTTT
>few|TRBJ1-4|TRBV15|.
CATSRTSFAARKLFF
TGTGCCACCAGCAGGACAAGCTTCGCGGCGAGGAAACTGTTTTTT
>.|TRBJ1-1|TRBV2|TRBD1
CASTFRITGVGTEAFF
TGTGCCAGCACCTTTCGCATTACAGGGGTGGGTACTGAAGCTTTCTTT